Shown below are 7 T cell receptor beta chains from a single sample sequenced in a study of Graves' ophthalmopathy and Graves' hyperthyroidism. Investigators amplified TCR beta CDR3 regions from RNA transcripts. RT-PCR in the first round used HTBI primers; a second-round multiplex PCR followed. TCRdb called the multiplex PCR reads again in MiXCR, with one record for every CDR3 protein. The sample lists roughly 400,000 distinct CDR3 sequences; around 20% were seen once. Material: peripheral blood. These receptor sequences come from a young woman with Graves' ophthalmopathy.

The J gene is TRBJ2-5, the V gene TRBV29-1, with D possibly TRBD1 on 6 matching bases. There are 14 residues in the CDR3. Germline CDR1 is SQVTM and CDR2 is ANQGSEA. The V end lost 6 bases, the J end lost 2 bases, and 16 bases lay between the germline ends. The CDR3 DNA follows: TGCAGCGTCGGTACAGGGACGCCTCAAGAGACCCAGTACTTC. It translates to CSVGTGTPQETQYF.

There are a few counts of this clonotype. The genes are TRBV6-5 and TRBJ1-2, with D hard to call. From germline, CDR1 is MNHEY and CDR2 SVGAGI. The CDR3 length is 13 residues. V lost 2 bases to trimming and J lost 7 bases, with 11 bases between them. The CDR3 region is CASSYKRVGGYTF. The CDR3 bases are TGTGCCAGCAGTTACAAGAGGGTTGGTGGCTACACCTTC.

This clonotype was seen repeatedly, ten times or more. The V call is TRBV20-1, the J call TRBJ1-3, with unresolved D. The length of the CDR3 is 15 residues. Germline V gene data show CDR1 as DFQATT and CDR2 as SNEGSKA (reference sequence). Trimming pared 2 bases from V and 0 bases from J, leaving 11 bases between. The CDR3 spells CSARPGYASGNTIYF. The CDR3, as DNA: TGCAGTGCTAGACCCGGTTATGCCTCTGGAAACACCATATATTTT.

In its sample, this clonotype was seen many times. The CDR3 sequence: CASSYSSLNYGYTF. CDR3 DNA sequence: TGTGCCAGCAGTTACTCGAGCCTAAACTATGGCTACACCTTC. This sequence joins TRBV6-2 or TRBV6-3 and TRBJ1-2, with D uncertain. V shed 0 bases and J shed 2 bases, with 7 bases lying between them. The CDR3 is 14 amino acids. Germline V gives CDR1 MNHEY, CDR2 SVGEGT.

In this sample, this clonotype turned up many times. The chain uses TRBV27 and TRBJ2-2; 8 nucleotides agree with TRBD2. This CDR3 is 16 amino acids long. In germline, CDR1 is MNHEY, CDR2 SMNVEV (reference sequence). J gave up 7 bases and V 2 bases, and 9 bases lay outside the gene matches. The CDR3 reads CASSLGGGRIVGELFF. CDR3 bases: TGTGCCAGCAGTTTAGGGGGCGGGAGGATAGTCGGGGAGCTGTTTTTT.

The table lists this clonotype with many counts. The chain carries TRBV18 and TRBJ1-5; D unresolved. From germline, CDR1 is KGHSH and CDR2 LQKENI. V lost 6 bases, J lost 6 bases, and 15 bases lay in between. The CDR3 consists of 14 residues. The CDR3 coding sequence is TGTGCCAGCTCTACGGACTCTGCCGGTCAGCCCCAGCATTTT. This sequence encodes CASSTDSAGQPQHF.

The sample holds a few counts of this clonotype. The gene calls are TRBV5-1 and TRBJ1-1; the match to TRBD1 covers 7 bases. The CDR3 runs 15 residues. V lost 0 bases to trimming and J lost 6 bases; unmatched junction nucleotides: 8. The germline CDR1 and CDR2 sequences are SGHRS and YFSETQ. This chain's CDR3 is CASSLGAGGPPEAFF. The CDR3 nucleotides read TGCGCCAGCAGCTTGGGGGCAGGGGGTCCGCCTGAAGCTTTCTTT.